The 15 T cell receptor beta chains in this list originate from one sample, sequenced in a study of OX40 agonist ivuxolimab in advanced cancers. Produced via immunoSEQ multiplex PCR; TCRdb's table is partial and in-frame only. This table holds some 74,000 clones, about 84% found once. Sequenced here: CD4+ or CD8+ T cells sorted from blood, sampled in a trial of the OX40 agonist ivuxolimab. These receptors were collected from an adult with an advanced solid tumor such as melanoma, head and neck, liver or kidney cancer.

The chain has TRBV5-4 and TRBJ2-2, with TRBD1 identical over 8 bases. The CDR3 loop spans 17 amino acids. The junction had 5 bases not matched to a gene; V was cut back by 0 bases and J by 1 base. CDR1 and CDR2 from the germline V gene are SGHNT and YYREEE (reference sequence). The CDR3 loop is CASSLGIGTGNTGELFF. The CDR3 DNA sequence: TGTGCCAGCAGCTTGGGAATCGGGACAGGGAACACCGGGGAGCTGTTTTTT.

The rearrangement links TRBV5-2 to TRBJ2-3. TRBV5-2 is a documented pseudogene. The CDR3 has 14 residues. The CDR3 reads CASSQDWVDNTQYF. As DNA, the CDR3 is TGCGCCAGCAGCCAAGATTGGGTAGATAATACGCAGTATTTT.

The chain recombines TRBV15 with TRBJ1-2; the D gene is possibly TRBD1 (5 bases). Germline V CDR1 and CDR2: LNHNV, YYDKDF (reference sequence). The CDR3 covers 13 residues. Trimming shortened V by 3 bases and J by 6 bases, and 11 bases separated the two germline ends. CDR3 sequence: CATSRGLGDGYTF. As DNA, the CDR3 is TGTGCCACCAGCAGGGGATTGGGGGATGGCTACACCTTC.

The chain has TRBV7-9 and TRBJ2-7; TRBD2 might be the D (7 bases). Trimming took off 0 bases at V and 7 bases at J, with 19 bases between the two ends. Germline CDR1 SEHNR, CDR2 FQNEAQ (reference sequence). The CDR3 is 16 amino acids. The chain's CDR3 is CASSLAGGGLHGEQYF. The CDR3 nucleotides are TGTGCCAGCAGCTTAGCGGGAGGGGGACTCCACGGGGAGCAGTACTTC.

The CDR3 DNA reads as TGTGCCAGCAGAGGGGACGGGGCCAGTGAAGCTTTCTTT. As protein: CASRGDGASEAFF. The chain employs TRBV6-4 and TRBJ1-1; tentative D call: TRBD1 (5 bases). V shed 6 bases and J shed 7 bases, with 15 bases lying between them. Germline V CDR1 and CDR2: MRHNA, SNTAGT. This CDR3 region has 13 residues.

This rearrangement joins TRBV29-1 to TRBJ1-3, with D possibly TRBD1 on 5 matching bases. CDR3 length equals 12 residues. From germline, CDR1 is SQVTM and CDR2 ANQGSEA. V lost 3 bases, J lost 4 bases, and 7 bases lay in between. The chain's CDR3 is CSVEAGGNTIYF. The CDR3 DNA sequence: TGCAGCGTTGAGGCAGGGGGAAACACCATATATTTT.

In its sample, this clone was seen many times. The genes are TRBV2 and TRBJ1-1, with 7 bases identical to TRBD1. Germline V gene data show CDR1 as SNHLY and CDR2 as FYNNEI. The CDR3 runs 13 residues. The V gene end was trimmed by 7 bases and the J gene end by 0 bases; junction bases not matched to a gene: 2. CDR3 sequence: CASMGQMNTEAFF. CDR3 nucleotides: TGTGCCAGCATGGGACAGATGAACACTGAAGCTTTCTTT.

The V and J genes are TRBV5-8 and TRBJ2-6, with D perhaps TRBD1 (6 bases). Trimming took off 4 bases at V and 3 bases at J, with 11 bases between the two ends. CDR1 and CDR2 (germline): SGHTS, YDEGEE. CDR3 length equals 15 residues. CDR3 residues: CASSLPGVGANVLTF. The CDR3 DNA reads TGTGCCAGCAGCCTACCAGGGGTTGGGGCCAACGTCCTGACTTTC.

The V gene is TRBV5-8, the J gene TRBJ1-5; D gene unclear. The CDR3 sequence is 12 residues long. CDR1 is SGHTS, CDR2 YDEGEE, per germline. V gave up 0 bases and J gave up 5 bases, with 3 bases separating them. CDR3 bases: TGTGCCAGCAGCTTGGGGGATCAGCCCCAGCATTTT. It encodes CASSLGDQPQHF.

The chain is built from TRBV7-3 and TRBJ2-3; D is perhaps TRBD2 (5 bases). The CDR3 is 14 amino acids. Trimming removed 2 bases at V and 8 bases at J, with 14 bases between. Germline V CDR1 and CDR2: SGHTA, FQGTGA. CDR3 region: CASSLGPSAGTQYF. The CDR3 nucleotides are TGTGCCAGCAGCTTAGGTCCCTCCGCGGGTACGCAGTATTTT.

This chain uses TRBV7-2 with TRBJ2-7, with 12 bases that match TRBD2. V trimming: 7 bases; J trimming: 3 bases; junction bases outside the gene matches: 10. In germline, CDR1 is SGHTA, CDR2 FQGNSA. The CDR3 loop spans 16 amino acids. CDR3 amino acids: CASTISTSGSFYEQYF. For the CDR3, the DNA is TGTGCCAGCACTATATCGACTAGCGGGAGTTTCTACGAGCAGTACTTC.

This chain connects TRBV18 to TRBJ2-7; no reliable D call. CDR3 length: 13 amino acids. The ends were cut back, 3 bases at V and 2 bases at J, with 8 bases in the middle. The germline V gene encodes CDR1 KGHSH and CDR2 LQKENI. CDR3 sequence (DNA): TGTGCCAGCTCACCCAGTCAGACCTACGAGCAGTACTTC. It yields the protein CASSPSQTYEQYF.

V usage is TRBV6-1 and J usage is TRBJ1-1; 7 bases are shared with TRBD1. Germline values: CDR1 MNHNS, CDR2 SASEGT. The CDR3 loop spans 14 amino acids. The V and J ends lost 4 bases and 4 bases, in that order; junction bases with no gene match: 6. The CDR3, as DNA: TGTGCCAGCAGTGTTACAGGGGCTCTCACTGAAGCTTTCTTT. It is translated as CASSVTGALTEAFF.

The CDR3 nucleotides read TGTGCCAGCACCCCTGGGACTAGCGGGAGGGATACGCAGTATTTT. Its translation is CASTPGTSGRDTQYF. V and J are TRBV6-5 and TRBJ2-3, with TRBD2 identical over 15 bases. The CDR3 loop spans 15 amino acids. CDR1 is MNHEY, CDR2 SVGAGI, per germline. The junction had 5 bases not matched to a gene; V was cut back by 7 bases and J by 6 bases.

This chain links TRBV6-5 with TRBJ1-5; no firm D call. V was clipped by 6 bases and J by 0 bases, with 9 bases between them. The length of the CDR3 is 14 residues. Germline CDR1 and CDR2: MNHEY and SVGAGI. CDR3 loop: CASSHGPSNQPQHF. DNA for the CDR3: TGTGCCAGCAGCCACGGGCCTAGCAATCAGCCCCAGCATTTT.